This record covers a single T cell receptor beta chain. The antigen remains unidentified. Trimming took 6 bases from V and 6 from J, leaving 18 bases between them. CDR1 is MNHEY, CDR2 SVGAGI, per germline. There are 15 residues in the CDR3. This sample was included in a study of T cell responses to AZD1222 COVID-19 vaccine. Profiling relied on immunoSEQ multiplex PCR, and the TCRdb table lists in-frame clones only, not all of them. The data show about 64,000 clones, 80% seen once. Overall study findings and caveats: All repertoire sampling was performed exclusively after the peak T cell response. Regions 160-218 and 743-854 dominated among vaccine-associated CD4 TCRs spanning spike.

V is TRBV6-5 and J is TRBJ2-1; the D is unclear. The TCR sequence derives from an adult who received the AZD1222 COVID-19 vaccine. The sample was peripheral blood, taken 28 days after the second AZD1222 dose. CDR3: CASRGTYGDRNEQFF. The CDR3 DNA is TGTGCCAGCAGAGGAACGTATGGGGATCGCAATGAGCAGTTCTTC.